This paragraph covers one T cell receptor beta chain sequence. The antigen remains undetermined. The data originate from a study of T-cell memory formation after mild COVID-19. The CDR3 totals 13 residues. Germline V gene lookup returns CDR1 MNHNS and CDR2 SASEGT. V gave up 8 bases and J gave up 8 bases, with 16 bases separating them. MiXCR, applied by TCRdb to the 5' RACE reads, yields one record per CDR3 protein. The sample contains around 500,000 distinct CDR3 sequences, around a sixth of which appear only once. Findings of the study overall: Among CD4+ contracting clones, most were CM and EM, and CD8+ ones EMRA.

The rearrangement joins TRBV6-1 to TRBJ1-5; D is ambiguous. The origin of this receptor is an adult woman who had mild COVID-19 (a few samples of this study predate the infection). Cell type and time point are not known. The sample was PBMCs or a T cell subset sorted from them (not recorded which). CDR3 protein: CASSDVASKPQHF. CDR3 bases: TGTGCCAGCTCGGACGTAGCAAGCAAGCCCCAGCATTTT.